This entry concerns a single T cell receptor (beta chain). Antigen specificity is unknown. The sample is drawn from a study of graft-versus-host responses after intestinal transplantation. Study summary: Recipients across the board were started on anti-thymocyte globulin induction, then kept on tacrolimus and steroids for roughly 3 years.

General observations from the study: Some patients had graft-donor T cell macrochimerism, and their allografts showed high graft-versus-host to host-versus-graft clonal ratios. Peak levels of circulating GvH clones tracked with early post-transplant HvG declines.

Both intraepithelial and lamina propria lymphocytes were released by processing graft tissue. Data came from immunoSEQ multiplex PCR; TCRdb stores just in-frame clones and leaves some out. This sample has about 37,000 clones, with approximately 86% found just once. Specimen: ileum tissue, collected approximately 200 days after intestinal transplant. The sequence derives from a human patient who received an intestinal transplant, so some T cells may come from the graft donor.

The DNA for the CDR3 is TGTGCCAGCAGTCCCCCCCGTTGGGAGGATGGCTACACCTTC. Translating it yields CASSPPRWEDGYTF. This chain connects TRBV25-1 to TRBJ1-2; D unclear. The V end lost 5 bases, the J end lost 6 bases, and 16 bases lay between the germline ends. The CDR3 loop spans 14 amino acids. CDR1 and CDR2 (germline): MGHDK, SYGVNS.